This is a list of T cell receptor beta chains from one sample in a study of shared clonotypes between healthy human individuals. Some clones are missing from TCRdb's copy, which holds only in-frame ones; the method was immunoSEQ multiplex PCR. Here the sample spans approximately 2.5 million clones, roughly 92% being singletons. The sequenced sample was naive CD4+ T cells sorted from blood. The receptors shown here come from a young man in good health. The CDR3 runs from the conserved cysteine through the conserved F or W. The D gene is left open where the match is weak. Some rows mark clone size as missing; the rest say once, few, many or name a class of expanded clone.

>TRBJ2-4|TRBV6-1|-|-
CASSEAKNIQYF
TGTGCCAGCAGCGAAGCCAAAAACATTCAGTACTTC
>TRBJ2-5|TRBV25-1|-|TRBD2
CASSEWGGRVETQYF
TGTGCCAGCAGTGAATGGGGGGGGAGGGTGGAGACCCAGTACTTC
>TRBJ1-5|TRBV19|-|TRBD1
CASSIGPGGGHQPQHF
TGTGCCAGTAGTATAGGGCCAGGGGGCGGTCATCAGCCCCAGCATTTT
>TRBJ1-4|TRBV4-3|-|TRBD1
CASSQGQGWGEKLFF
TGCGCCAGCAGCCAAGGACAGGGGTGGGGTGAAAAACTGTTTTTT
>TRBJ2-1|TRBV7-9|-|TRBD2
CASSLGGIYNEQFF
TGTGCCAGCAGCTTGGGGGGGATCTACAATGAGCAGTTCTTC
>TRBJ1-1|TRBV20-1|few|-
CSAWRSEAFF
TGCAGTGCATGGAGATCTGAAGCTTTCTTT
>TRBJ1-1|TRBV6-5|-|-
CASSYYSQGNTEAFF
TGTGCCAGCAGTTACTATTCGCAGGGGAACACTGAAGCTTTCTTT
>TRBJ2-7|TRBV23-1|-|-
CASSQLSPIPCPYEQYF
TGCGCCAGCAGTCAATTATCCCCCATCCCGTGCCCCTACGAGCAGTACTTC
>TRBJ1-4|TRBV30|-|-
CAWSVPPEKLFF
TGTGCCTGGAGTGTACCCCCTGAAAAACTGTTTTTT
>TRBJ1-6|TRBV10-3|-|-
CAISESVTGRNSPLHF
TGTGCCATCAGTGAGTCGGTAACAGGGAGGAATTCACCCCTCCACTTT
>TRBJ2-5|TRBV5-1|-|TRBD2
CASRPAAGSQETQYF
TGCGCCAGCAGGCCCGCAGCGGGGTCCCAAGAGACCCAGTACTTC
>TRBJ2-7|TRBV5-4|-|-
CASSGNSYEQYF
TGTGCCAGCAGCGGTAACAGCTACGAGCAGTACTTC
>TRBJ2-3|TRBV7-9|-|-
CASSSIAVGTDTQYF
TGTGCCAGCAGCTCTATAGCGGTGGGGACAGATACGCAGTATTTT
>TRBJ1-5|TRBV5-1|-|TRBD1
CASSLGTGQGYQPQHF
TGCGCCAGCAGCTTGGGGACGGGACAGGGATATCAGCCCCAGCATTTT
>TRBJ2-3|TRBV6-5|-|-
CASSYRGKGGTDTQYF
TGTGCCAGCAGTTACAGGGGAAAAGGCGGCACAGATACGCAGTATTTT
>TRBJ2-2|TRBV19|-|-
CASTSSQVGTGELFF
TGTGCCAGTACGTCGAGCCAGGTTGGAACCGGGGAGCTGTTTTTT
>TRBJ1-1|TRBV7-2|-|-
CASSAGTEAFF
TGTGCCAGCAGCGCCGGCACTGAAGCTTTCTTT
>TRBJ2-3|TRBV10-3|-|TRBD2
CAIRPVAGAGTDTQYF
TGTGCCATCAGACCGGTAGCGGGAGCGGGAACAGATACGCAGTATTTT
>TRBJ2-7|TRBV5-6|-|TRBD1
CASSLAGTGVAYEQYF
TGTGCCAGCAGCTTGGCCGGGACAGGGGTAGCCTACGAGCAGTACTTC
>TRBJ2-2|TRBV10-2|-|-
CASSDPGTHTGELFF
TGCGCCAGCAGTGACCCGGGAACCCACACCGGGGAGCTGTTTTTT
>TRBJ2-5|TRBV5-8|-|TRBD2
CASSSGLAGGPETQYF
TGTGCCAGCAGCTCGGGACTAGCGGGAGGGCCCGAGACCCAGTACTTC
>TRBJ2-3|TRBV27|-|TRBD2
CASSFPQRGGTDTQYF
TGTGCCAGCAGTTTCCCCCAGCGGGGGGGCACAGATACGCAGTATTTT
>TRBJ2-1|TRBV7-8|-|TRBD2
CASSLEPWRERSYNEQFF
TGTGCCAGCAGCTTAGAACCGTGGCGGGAGAGATCCTACAATGAGCAGTTCTTC
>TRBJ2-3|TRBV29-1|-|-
CSVRKGPDTQYF
TGCAGCGTTAGAAAGGGTCCAGATACGCAGTATTTT
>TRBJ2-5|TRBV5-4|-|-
CASSEMDGQETQYF
TGTGCCAGCAGCGAAATGGACGGGCAAGAGACCCAGTACTTC
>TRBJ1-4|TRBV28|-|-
CASSLSRGREKLFF
TGTGCCAGCAGTTTAAGCAGGGGACGGGAAAAACTGTTTTTT
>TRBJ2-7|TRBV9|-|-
CASSVEPLGGAEQYF
TGTGCCAGCAGCGTAGAACCCCTGGGTGGCGCCGAGCAGTACTTC
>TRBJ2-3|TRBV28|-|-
CASSPGAQGPDTQYF
TGTGCCAGCAGTCCTGGAGCCCAGGGCCCCGATACGCAGTATTTT
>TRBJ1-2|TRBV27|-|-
CASSLYRGGGRLRGYTF
TGTGCCAGCAGTTTATACCGCGGAGGGGGGCGGTTGCGGGGCTACACCTTC
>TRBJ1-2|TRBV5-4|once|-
CASSLEGGASMVGTF
TGTGCCAGCAGCTTGGAAGGGGGGGCGTCTATGGTGGGCACCTTC
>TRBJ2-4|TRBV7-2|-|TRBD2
CASSPTGLADAKNIQYF
TGTGCCAGCAGCCCAACTGGACTAGCTGACGCCAAAAACATTCAGTACTTC
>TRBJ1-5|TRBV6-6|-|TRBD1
CASSIGTGVNQPQHF
TGTGCCAGCAGCATTGGGACAGGGGTAAATCAGCCCCAGCATTTT
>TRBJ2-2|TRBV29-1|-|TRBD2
CSVDIVTSGGTGELFF
TGCAGCGTTGATATTGTGACTAGCGGAGGTACCGGGGAGCTGTTTTTT
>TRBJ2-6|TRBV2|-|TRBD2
CATKKTSGPLSGANVLTF
TGTGCCACTAAGAAGACTAGCGGTCCCCTCTCTGGGGCCAACGTCCTGACTTTC
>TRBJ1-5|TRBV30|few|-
CAWSVQGNEPQHF
TGTGCCTGGAGTGTCCAGGGTAATGAGCCCCAGCATTTT
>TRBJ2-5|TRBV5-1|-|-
CASSAYQETQYF
TGCGCCAGCAGCGCCTACCAAGAGACCCAGTACTTC
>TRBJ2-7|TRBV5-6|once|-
CASSLGGPTGEQYF
TGTGCCAGCAGCTTAGGGGGGCCTACAGGGGAGCAGTACTTC
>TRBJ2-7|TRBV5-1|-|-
CASSSPTGPYEQYF
TGCGCCAGCAGCTCCCCGACAGGACCCTACGAGCAGTACTTC
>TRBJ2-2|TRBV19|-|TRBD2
CASSRGTITGELFF
TGTGCCAGTAGTAGAGGGACTATAACCGGGGAGCTGTTTTTT
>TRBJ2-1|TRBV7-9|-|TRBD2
CASSWAWEGDYNEQFF
TGTGCCAGCAGCTGGGCATGGGAGGGAGATTACAATGAGCAGTTCTTC
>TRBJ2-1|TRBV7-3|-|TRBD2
CASSLMGLAGGGNEQFF
TGTGCCAGCAGCCTAATGGGACTAGCGGGGGGAGGCAATGAGCAGTTCTTC
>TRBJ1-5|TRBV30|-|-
CAWSKGSNQPQHF
TGTGCCTGGAGCAAAGGTAGCAATCAGCCCCAGCATTTT
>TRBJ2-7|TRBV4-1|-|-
CASSQDLSRGFSDEQYF
TGCGCCAGCAGCCAAGATCTGTCCCGGGGCTTTAGCGACGAGCAGTACTTC
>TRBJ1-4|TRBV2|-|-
CASSAIGAREKLFF
TGTGCCAGCAGTGCCATCGGGGCGCGAGAAAAACTGTTTTTT
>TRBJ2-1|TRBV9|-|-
CASSVGGRVYNEQFF
TGTGCCAGCAGCGTAGGGGGGAGAGTCTACAATGAGCAGTTCTTC
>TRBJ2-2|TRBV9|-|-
CASSVSVLVGTGELFF
TGTGCCAGCAGCGTATCAGTGCTAGTTGGGACCGGGGAGCTGTTTTTT
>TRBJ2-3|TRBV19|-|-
CASSQRSSTDTQYF
TGTGCCAGTAGTCAGCGGTCTAGCACAGATACGCAGTATTTT
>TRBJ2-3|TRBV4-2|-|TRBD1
CASSQEPGQGTDTQYF
TGTGCCAGCAGCCAAGAGCCAGGACAGGGCACAGATACGCAGTATTTT